Following are 2 T cell receptor beta chains from one sample sequenced in a study of memory CD4+ T cells and cytomegalovirus serostatus. Single viable CD3+CD4+CD8-CD45RO+ cells were sorted as the memory CD4+ T cells. Method: immunoSEQ multiplex PCR; TCRdb's copy keeps in-frame clones and lacks some. This table has 64,000 or so clones, 70% to 80% appearing once. Source material: memory CD4+ T cells from blood. Receptors originate from an adult in good health and CMV-seronegative.

V and J are TRBV7-9 and TRBJ1-2; no firm D call. Germline CDR1 is SEHNR and CDR2 is FQNEAQ (reference sequence). V dropped 1 base and J dropped 5 bases, with 8 bases sitting between them. This CDR3 contains 13 residues. The CDR3 DNA is TGTGCCAGCAGCTTAGATGCAGAGTATGGCTACACCTTC. Amino acid sequence: CASSLDAEYGYTF.

This chain connects TRBV7-2 to TRBJ2-2; TRBD1 matches at 10 bases. With V trimmed by 5 bases and J by 7 bases, 10 bases remained unmatched. CDR3 length equals 16 residues. CDR1 is SGHTA, CDR2 FQGNSA, per germline. CDR3 sequence: CASSPSTGTGVGELFF. The CDR3, as DNA: TGTGCCAGCAGCCCTTCGACCGGGACAGGGGTCGGGGAGCTGTTTTTT.